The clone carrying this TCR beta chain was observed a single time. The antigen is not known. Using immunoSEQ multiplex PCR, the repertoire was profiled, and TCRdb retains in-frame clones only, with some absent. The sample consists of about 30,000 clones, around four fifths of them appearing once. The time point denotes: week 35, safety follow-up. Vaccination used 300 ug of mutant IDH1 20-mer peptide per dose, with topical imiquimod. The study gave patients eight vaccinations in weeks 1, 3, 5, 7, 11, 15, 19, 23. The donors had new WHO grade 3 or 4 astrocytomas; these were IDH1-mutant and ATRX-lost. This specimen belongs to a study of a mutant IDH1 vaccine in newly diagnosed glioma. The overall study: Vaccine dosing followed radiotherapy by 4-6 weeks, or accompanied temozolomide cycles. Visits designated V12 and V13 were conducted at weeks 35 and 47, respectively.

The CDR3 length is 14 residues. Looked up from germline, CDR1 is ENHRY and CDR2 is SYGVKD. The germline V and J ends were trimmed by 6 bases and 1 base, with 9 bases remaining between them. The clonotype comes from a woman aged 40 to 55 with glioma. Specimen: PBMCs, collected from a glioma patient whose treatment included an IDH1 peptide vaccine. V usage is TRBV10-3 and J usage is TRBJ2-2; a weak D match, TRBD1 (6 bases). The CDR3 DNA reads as TGTGCCATCAGCAGGGGTAGGAACACCGGGGAGCTGTTTTTT. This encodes CAISRGRNTGELFF.